The clone carrying this T cell receptor beta chain was seen only a few times. The entry originates in a study of T cells in Graves' hyperthyroidism and ophthalmopathy. The germline gives CDR1 LNHNV, CDR2 YYDKDF (reference sequence). Trimming removed 0 bases from V and 4 bases from J, with 16 bases in between. This CDR3 contains 16 residues. RNA transcripts served as the template for amplifying TCR beta CDR3 regions. HTBI primers were the set used in a first-round RT-PCR of the TCR CDR3. TCRdb ran MiXCR on the multiplex PCR reads and lists one entry per CDR3 protein. The profile shows 300,000 to 400,000 distinct CDR3 sequences, about 14% of them singletons.

The J gene is TRBJ2-7, the V gene TRBV15; a possible D gene is TRBD1 (6 bases). Sample: blood. The receptor comes from a woman in her 30s with Graves' ophthalmopathy. CDR3 residues: CATSRDQAGVGYEQYF. DNA for the CDR3: TGTGCCACCAGCAGAGATCAGGCAGGGGTGGGATACGAGCAGTACTTC. Complete variable domain (other parts from reference TRBV15 and TRBJ2-7): DAMVIQNPRYQVTQFGKPVTLSCSQTLNHNVMYWYQQKSSQAPKLLFHYYDKDFNNEADTPDNFQSRRPNTSFCFLDIRSPGLGDTAMYLCATSRDQAGVGYEQYFGPGTRLTVT.